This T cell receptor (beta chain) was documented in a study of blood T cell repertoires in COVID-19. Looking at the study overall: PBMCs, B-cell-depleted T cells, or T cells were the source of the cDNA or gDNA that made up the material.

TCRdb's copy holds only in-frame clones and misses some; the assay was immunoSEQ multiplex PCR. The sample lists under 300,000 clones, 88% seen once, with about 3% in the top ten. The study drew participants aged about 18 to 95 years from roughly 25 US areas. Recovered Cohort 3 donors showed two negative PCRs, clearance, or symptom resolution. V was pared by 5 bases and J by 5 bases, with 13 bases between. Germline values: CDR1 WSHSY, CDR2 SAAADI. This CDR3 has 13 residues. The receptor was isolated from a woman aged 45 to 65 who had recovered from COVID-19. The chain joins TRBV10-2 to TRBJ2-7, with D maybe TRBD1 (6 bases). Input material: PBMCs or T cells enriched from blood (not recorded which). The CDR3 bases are TGCGCCAGCAGTCGGCAGGGGATCAACGAGCAGTACTTC. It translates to CASSRQGINEQYF.